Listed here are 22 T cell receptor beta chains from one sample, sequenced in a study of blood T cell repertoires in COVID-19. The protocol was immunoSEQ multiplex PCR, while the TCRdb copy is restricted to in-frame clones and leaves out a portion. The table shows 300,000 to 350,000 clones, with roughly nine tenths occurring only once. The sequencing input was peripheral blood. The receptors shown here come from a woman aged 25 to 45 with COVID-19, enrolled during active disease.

CDR3 loop: CASSPTRVPLGEQYF. As DNA, the CDR3 is TGTGCCAGCAGCCCGACCCGGGTGCCCCTCGGGGAGCAGTACTTC. The rearrangement uses TRBV7-8 and TRBJ2-7; D remains unclear. The V end lost 5 bases, the J end lost 7 bases, and 21 bases lay between the germline ends. This CDR3 comprises 15 residues. CDR1 is SGHVS, CDR2 FQNEAQ, per germline.

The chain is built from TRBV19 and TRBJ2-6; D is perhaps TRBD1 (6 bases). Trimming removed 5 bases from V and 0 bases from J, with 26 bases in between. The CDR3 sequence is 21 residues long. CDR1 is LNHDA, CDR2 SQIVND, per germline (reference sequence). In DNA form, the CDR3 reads TGTGCCAGTAGTCACCCAGAGGGTACGACAGGTTTTTTCTCTGGGGCCAACGTCCTGACTTTC. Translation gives CASSHPEGTTGFFSGANVLTF.

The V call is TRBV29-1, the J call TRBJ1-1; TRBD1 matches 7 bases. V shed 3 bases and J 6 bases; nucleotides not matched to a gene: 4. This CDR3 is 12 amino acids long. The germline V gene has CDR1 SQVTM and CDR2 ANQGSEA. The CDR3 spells CSVERDSAEAFF. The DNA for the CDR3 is TGCAGCGTTGAGAGGGACAGTGCTGAAGCTTTCTTT. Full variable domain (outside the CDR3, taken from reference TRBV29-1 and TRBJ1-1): SAVISQKPSRDICQRGTSLTIQCQVDSQVTMMFWYRQQPGQSLTLIATANQGSEATYESGFVIDKFPISRPNLTFSTLTVSNMSPEDSSIYLCSVERDSAEAFFGQGTRLTVV.

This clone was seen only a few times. CDR3 in DNA: TGTGCCAGCTCACCCGTGAGACAGGGGGCTCCTCTTGGCTACACCTTC. Encoded protein: CASSPVRQGAPLGYTF. This chain joins TRBV18 and TRBJ1-2; 10 bases match TRBD1. Germline CDR1 and CDR2: KGHSH and LQKENI. V lost 3 bases, J lost 7 bases, and 11 bases stayed unmatched. CDR3 size: 16 residues.

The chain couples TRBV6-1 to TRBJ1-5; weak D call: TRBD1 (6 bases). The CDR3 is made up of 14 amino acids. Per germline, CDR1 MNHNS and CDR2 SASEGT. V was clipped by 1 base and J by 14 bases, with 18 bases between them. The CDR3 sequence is CASSEVRTARVEHF. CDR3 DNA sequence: TGTGCCAGCAGTGAAGTTAGGACAGCCCGGGTGGAGCATTTT.

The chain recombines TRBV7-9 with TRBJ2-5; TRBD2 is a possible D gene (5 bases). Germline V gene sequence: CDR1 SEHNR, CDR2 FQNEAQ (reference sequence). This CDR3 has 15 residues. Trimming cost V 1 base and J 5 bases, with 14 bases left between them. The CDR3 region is CASSLVGKGAETQYF. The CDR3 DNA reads TGTGCCAGCAGCTTAGTCGGGAAGGGCGCCGAGACCCAGTACTTC. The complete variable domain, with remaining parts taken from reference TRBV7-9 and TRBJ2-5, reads DTGVSQNPRHKITKRGQNVTFRCDPISEHNRLYWYRQTLGQGPEFLTYFQNEAQLEKSRLLSDRFSAERPKGSFSTLEIQRTEQGDSAMYLCASSLVGKGAETQYFGPGTRLLVL.

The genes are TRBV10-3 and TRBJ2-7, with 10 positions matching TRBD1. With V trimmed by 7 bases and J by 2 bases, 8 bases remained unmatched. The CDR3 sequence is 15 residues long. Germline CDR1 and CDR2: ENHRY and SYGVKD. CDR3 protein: CAINSDRGMTYEQYF. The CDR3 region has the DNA TGTGCCATCAACTCGGACAGGGGGATGACCTACGAGCAGTACTTC.

The CDR3 nucleotides read TGTGCCAGCAGCTTTACAGCAAACAACCTTGGCTACACCTTC. Residues: CASSFTANNLGYTF. This chain uses TRBV7-9 with TRBJ1-2; no definite D call. Trimming took 3 bases from V and 7 from J, leaving 15 bases between them. Germline V gives CDR1 SEHNR, CDR2 FQNEAQ (reference sequence). The CDR3 is 14 residues long.

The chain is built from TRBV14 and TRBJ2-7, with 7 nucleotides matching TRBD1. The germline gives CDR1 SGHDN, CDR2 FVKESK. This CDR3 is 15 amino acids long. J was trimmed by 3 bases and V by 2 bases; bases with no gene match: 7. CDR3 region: CASSQTRDRYYEQYF. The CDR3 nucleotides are TGTGCCAGCAGCCAAACCCGGGACAGATACTACGAGCAGTACTTC. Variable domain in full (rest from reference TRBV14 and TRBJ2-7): EAGVTQFPSHSVIEKGQTVTLRCDPISGHDNLYWYRRVMGKEIKFLLHFVKESKQDESGMPNNRFLAERTGGTYSTLKVQPAELEDSGVYFCASSQTRDRYYEQYFGPGTRLTVT.

The CDR3 here is CASSLVSGSEQFF. CDR3 DNA sequence: TGTGCCAGCAGCTTAGTTAGCGGTTCGGAGCAGTTCTTC. This chain links TRBV11-2 with TRBJ2-1, with D tentatively TRBD2 (6 bases). Deletions cut 1 base from V and 10 bases from J, with 11 bases between. The germline CDR1 and CDR2 sequences are SGHAT and FQNNGV. The CDR3 extends over 13 amino acids.

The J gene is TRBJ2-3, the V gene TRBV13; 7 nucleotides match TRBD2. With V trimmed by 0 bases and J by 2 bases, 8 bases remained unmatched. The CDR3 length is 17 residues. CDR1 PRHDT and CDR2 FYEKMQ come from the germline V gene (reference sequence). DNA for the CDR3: TGTGCCAGCAGCTTAGGTTCGGGAGGACGAGCCACAGATACGCAGTATTTT. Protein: CASSLGSGGRATDTQYF. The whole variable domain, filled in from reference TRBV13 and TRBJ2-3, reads AAGVIQSPRHLIKEKRETATLKCYPIPRHDTVYWYQQGPGQDPQFLISFYEKMQSDKGSIPDRFSAQQFSDYHSELNMSSLELGDSALYFCASSLGSGGRATDTQYFGPGTRLTVL.

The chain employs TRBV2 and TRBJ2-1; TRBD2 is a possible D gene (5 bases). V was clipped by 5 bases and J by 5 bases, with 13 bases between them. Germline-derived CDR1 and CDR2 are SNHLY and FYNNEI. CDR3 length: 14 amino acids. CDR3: CASSLSSPDNEQFF. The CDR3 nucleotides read TGTGCCAGCAGTCTGTCTAGCCCCGACAATGAGCAGTTCTTC.

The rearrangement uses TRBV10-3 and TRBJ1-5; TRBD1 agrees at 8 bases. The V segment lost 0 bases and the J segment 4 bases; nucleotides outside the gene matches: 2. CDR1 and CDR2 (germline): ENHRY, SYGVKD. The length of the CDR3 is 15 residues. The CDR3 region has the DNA TGTGCCATCAGTGAGTCCTGGGACAGGAATCAGCCCCAGCATTTT. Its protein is CAISESWDRNQPQHF.

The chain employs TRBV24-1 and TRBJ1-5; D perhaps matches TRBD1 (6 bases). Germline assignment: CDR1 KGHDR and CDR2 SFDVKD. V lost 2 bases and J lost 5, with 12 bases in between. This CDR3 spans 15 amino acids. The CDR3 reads CATSDSDRAHQPQHF. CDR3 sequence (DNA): TGTGCCACCAGTGATTCGGACAGAGCACATCAGCCCCAGCATTTT.

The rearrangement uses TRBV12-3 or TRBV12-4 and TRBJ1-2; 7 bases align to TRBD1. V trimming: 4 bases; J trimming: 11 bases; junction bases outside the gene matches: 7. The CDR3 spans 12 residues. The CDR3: CASSWGTEPYTF. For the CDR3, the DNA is TGTGCCAGCAGTTGGGGGACAGAACCTTACACCTTC.

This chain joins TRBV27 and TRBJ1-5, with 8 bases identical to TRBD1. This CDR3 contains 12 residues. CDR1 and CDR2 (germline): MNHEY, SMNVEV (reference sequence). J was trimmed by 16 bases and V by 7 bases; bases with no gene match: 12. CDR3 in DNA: TGTGCCAGCACTTCCGGACAGGGTCTCACTCATTTT. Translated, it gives CASTSGQGLTHF.

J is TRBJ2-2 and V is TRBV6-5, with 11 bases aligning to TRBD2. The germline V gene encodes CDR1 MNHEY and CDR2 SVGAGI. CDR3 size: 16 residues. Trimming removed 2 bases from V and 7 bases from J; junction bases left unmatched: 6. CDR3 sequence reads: CASSYGLAGGGGELFF. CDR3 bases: TGTGCCAGCAGTTACGGGCTAGCGGGAGGAGGCGGGGAGCTGTTTTTT.

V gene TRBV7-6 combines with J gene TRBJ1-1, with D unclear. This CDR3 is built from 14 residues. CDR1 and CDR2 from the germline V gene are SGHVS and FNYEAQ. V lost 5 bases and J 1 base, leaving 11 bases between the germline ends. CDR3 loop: CASSPREANTEAFF. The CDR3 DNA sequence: TGTGCCAGCAGCCCGCGTGAGGCGAACACTGAAGCTTTCTTT.

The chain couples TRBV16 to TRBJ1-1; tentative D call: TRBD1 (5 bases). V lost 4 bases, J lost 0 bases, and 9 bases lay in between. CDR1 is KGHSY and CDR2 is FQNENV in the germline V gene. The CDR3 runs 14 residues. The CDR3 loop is CASSPTALNTEAFF. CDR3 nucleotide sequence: TGTGCCAGCAGCCCGACAGCCTTGAACACTGAAGCTTTCTTT.

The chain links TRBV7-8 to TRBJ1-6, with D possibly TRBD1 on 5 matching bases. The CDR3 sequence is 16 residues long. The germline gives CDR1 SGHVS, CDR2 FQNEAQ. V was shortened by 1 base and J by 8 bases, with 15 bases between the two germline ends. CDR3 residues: CASSLDLSGFDSPLHF. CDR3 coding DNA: TGTGCCAGCAGCTTAGATCTCTCAGGGTTCGATTCACCCCTCCACTTT.

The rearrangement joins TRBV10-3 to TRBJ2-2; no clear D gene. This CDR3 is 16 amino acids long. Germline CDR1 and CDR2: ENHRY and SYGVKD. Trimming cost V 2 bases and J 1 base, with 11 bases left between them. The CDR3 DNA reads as TGTGCCATCAGTGAGCGGCAGGTCGAGAACACCGGGGAGCTGTTTTTT. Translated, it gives CAISERQVENTGELFF.

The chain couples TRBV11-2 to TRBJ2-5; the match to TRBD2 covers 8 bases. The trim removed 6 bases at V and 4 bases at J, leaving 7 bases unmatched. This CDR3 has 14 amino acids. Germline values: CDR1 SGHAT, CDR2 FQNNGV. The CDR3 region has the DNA TGTGCCAGCAGTCCCAGCGGGAGCGGAGAGACCCAGTACTTC. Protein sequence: CASSPSGSGETQYF.